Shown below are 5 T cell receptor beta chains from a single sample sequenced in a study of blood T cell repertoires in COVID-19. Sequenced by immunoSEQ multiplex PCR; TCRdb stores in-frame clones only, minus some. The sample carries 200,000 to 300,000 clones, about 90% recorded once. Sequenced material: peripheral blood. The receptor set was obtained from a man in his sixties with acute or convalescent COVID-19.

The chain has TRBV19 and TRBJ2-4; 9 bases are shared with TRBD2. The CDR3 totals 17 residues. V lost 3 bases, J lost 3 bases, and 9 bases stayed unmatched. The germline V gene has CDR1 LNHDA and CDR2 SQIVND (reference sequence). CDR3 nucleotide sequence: TGTGCCAGTAGTATCGCGGCGGGAGGGCCCGGCAAAAACATTCAGTACTTC. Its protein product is CASSIAAGGPGKNIQYF.

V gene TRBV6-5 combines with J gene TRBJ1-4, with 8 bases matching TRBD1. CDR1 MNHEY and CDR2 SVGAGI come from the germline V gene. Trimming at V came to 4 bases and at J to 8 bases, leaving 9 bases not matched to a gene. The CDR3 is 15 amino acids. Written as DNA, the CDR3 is TGTGCCAGCAGTTTGGGTGGGACAGGAGAGGAAAAACTGTTTTTT. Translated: CASSLGGTGEEKLFF.

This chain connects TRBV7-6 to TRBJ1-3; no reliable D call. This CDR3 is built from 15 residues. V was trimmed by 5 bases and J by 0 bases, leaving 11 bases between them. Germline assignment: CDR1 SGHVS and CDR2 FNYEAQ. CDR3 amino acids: CASSPARSSGNTIYF. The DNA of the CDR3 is TGTGCCAGCAGCCCAGCGAGATCCTCTGGAAACACCATATATTTT. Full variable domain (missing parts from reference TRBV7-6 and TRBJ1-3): GAGVSQSPRYKVTKRGQDVALRCDPISGHVSLYWYRQALGQGPEFLTYFNYEAQQDKSGLPNDRFSAERPEGSISTLTIQRTEQRDSAMYRCASSPARSSGNTIYFGEGSWLTVV.

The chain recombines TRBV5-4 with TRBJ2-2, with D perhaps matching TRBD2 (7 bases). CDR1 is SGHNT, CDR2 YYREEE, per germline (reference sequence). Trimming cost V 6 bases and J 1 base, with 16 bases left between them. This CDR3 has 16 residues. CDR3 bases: TGTGCCAGCACCTCCGGGCGGGGGCGGAACACCGGGGAGCTGTTTTTT. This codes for CASTSGRGRNTGELFF.

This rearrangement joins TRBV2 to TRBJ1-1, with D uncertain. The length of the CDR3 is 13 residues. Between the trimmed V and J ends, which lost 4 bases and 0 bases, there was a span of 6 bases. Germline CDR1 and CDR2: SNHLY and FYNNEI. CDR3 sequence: CASSAVLNTEAFF. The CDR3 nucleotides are TGTGCCAGCAGTGCGGTACTGAACACTGAAGCTTTCTTT.